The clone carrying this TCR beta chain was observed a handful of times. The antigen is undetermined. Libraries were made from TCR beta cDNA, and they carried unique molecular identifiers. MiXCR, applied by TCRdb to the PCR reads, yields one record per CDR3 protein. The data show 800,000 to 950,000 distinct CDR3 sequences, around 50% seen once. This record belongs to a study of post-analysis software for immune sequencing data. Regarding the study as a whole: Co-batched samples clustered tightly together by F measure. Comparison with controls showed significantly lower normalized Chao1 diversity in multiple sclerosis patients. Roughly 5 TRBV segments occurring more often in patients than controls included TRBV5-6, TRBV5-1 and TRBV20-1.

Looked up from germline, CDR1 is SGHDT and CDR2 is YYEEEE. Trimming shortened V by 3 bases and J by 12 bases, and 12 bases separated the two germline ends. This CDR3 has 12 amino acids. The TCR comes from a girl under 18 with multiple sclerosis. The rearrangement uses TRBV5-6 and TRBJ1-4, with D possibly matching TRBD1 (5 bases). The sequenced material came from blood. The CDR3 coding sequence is TGTGCCAGCAGCTGGGGGACGACGGAACTGTTTTTT. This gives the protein CASSWGTTELFF. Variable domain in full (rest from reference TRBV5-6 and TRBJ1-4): DAGVTQSPTHLIKTRGQQVTLRCSPKSGHDTVSWYQQALGQGPQFIFQYYEEEERQRGNFPDRFSGHQFPNYSSELNVNALLLGDSALYLCASSWGTTELFFGSGTQLSVL.